A selection of T cell receptor beta chains follows, all from one sample in a study of T cell repertoires in cytomegalovirus infection. TCRdb fed the reads into MiXCR, producing one record per CDR3 protein. The sample consists of a few hundred thousand distinct CDR3 sequences, about a sixth of them appearing once. Specimen: CD8+ T cells from PBMCs. The receptors here all came from a human donor in good health (CMV status not recorded). Some clones in this sample may be carry-over from other donors' samples. CDR3s include the opening cysteine and the closing phenylalanine or tryptophan. A D gene is named only where the DNA matches it firmly. Clone size appears in some rows only: once, few, many, or a class for an expanded clone.

TRBJ2-2 | TRBV11-2 | NA | NA | CASRHANTGELFF | TGTGCCAGCAGGCACGCGAACACCGGGGAGCTGTTTTTT
TRBJ1-5 | TRBV7-8 | many | NA | CASRGGQGTSSSQSAQHF | TGTGCCAGCAGGGGGGGGCAGGGGACTAGTAGTTCCCAATCAGCCCAGCATTTT
TRBJ2-2 | TRBV24-1 | NA | TRBD1 | CAPRSGTDTGELFF | TGTGCACCCAGATCCGGGACAGACACCGGGGAGCTGTTTTTT
TRBJ1-1 | TRBV14 | NA | TRBD1 | CASSVRGRGNTEAFF | TGTGCCAGCAGCGTCAGGGGGCGCGGGAACACTGAAGCTTTCTTT
TRBJ2-1 | TRBV7-2 | many | NA | CASSPREYNEQFF | TGTGCCAGCAGCCCCCGGGAATACAATGAGCAGTTCTTC
TRBJ2-1 | TRBV20-1 | many | TRBD2 | CSARLLPVLAGGSSYNEQFF | TGCAGTGCTAGATTACTACCCGTACTAGCGGGGGGTTCCTCCTACAATGAGCAGTTCTTC
TRBJ2-7 | TRBV11-2 | many | NA | CASSGEGLFFYEQYF | TGTGCCAGCAGCGGAGAGGGACTGTTTTTCTACGAGCAGTACTTC
TRBJ1-5 | TRBV28 | few | TRBD1 | CASSSDRGLNQPQHF | TGTGCCAGCAGTTCAGACAGGGGGCTAAATCAGCCCCAGCATTTT
TRBJ2-1 | TRBV6-2/TRBV6-3 | NA | NA | CASSYGATRVINEQFF | TGTGCCAGCAGTTACGGGGCTACGAGGGTAATCAATGAGCAGTTCTTC
TRBJ2-7 | TRBV27 | NA | TRBD1 | CASSRQGVSYEQYF | TGTGCCAGCAGTCGACAGGGGGTCTCCTACGAGCAGTACTTC
TRBJ2-1 | TRBV7-9 | NA | NA | CASSTVAGGQDNEQFF | TGTGCCAGCAGCACAGTCGCGGGGGGACAGGACAATGAGCAGTTCTTC
TRBJ2-1 | TRBV7-6 | many | NA | CASSPTLDYEQFF | TGTGCCAGCAGCCCGACCTTGGATTATGAGCAGTTCTTC
TRBJ2-5 | TRBV5-6 | NA | NA | CASSLAGSMKETQYF | TGTGCCAGCAGCCTTGCGGGATCTATGAAAGAGACCCAGTACTTC
TRBJ1-4 | TRBV20-1 | NA | NA | CSARGRDGIGLEKLFF | TGCAGTGCTAGGGGCAGGGACGGGATCGGACTTGAAAAACTGTTTTTT
TRBJ1-2 | TRBV5-1 | NA | TRBD1 | CASSRTTDRTYGYTF | TGCGCCAGCAGCCGCACCACGGACAGGACCTATGGCTACACCTTC
TRBJ2-2 | TRBV27 | NA | NA | CASRFGGETGELFF | TGTGCCAGCAGGTTCGGGGGCGAGACCGGGGAGCTGTTTTTT
TRBJ1-5 | TRBV20-1 | NA | NA | CSARDLYSNQPQHF | TGCAGTGCTAGAGATCTTTATAGCAATCAGCCCCAGCATTTT
TRBJ1-2 | TRBV4-3 | few | NA | CASSADSGGYGYTF | TGCGCCAGCAGCGCCGACAGCGGCGGCTATGGCTACACCTTC
TRBJ2-7 | TRBV6-6 | NA | NA | CASSYSTTGTRLYEQYF | TGTGCCAGCAGTTACTCGACTACCGGGACAAGGCTCTACGAGCAGTACTTC
TRBJ2-3 | TRBV2 | many | TRBD2 | CASSEFSGGEDTQYF | TGTGCCAGCAGTGAGTTTAGCGGGGGAGAAGATACGCAGTATTTT
TRBJ2-5 | TRBV18 | NA | TRBD1 | CASSPDRGRFGETQYF | TGTGCCAGCTCACCGGACAGGGGGCGGTTTGGAGAGACCCAGTACTTC
TRBJ1-2 | TRBV28 | many | NA | CASSFGRGRNYGYTF | TGTGCCAGCAGTTTCGGGAGGGGCAGGAACTATGGCTACACCTTC
TRBJ1-2 | TRBV7-6 | few | TRBD1 | CASSAKQGATGSNYGYTF | TGTGCCAGCAGCGCCAAACAGGGGGCTACCGGGTCTAACTATGGCTACACCTTC
TRBJ2-1 | TRBV6-5 | NA | TRBD2 | CASSYTTSGVLEQFF | TGTGCCAGCAGTTACACGACTAGCGGGGTCTTAGAGCAGTTCTTC
TRBJ2-5 | TRBV12-3/TRBV12-4 | few | TRBD1 | CASSLAAGQGAFQETQYF | TGTGCCAGCAGTTTAGCGGCCGGACAGGGGGCATTTCAAGAGACCCAGTACTTC
TRBJ1-5 | TRBV7-2 | many | NA | CASSPGLRYNQPQHF | TGTGCCAGCAGCCCCGGACTCAGATACAATCAGCCCCAGCATTTT
TRBJ2-5 | TRBV12-3/TRBV12-4 | NA | NA | CASSLGPYGGETQYF | TGTGCCAGCAGTTTAGGGCCCTACGGCGGGGAGACCCAGTACTTC